This TCR beta chain came from a study of blood T cell repertoires in COVID-19. Whole-study context: Specimens from acute and convalescent COVID-19 originated in the United States, Italy and Spain. Sources were T cells, B-cell-depleted T cells, or PBMCs; the material itself was cDNA or gDNA.

Losses at the gene ends were 5 bases for V and 8 bases for J; bases not matched to a gene: 8. The germline V gene encodes CDR1 ENHRY and CDR2 SYGVKD. This CDR3 is 14 amino acids long. Assay used: immunoSEQ multiplex PCR; TCRdb lists only in-frame clones, some missing. Here the sample spans 110,000 to 150,000 clones, roughly 79% being singletons. The chain uses TRBV10-3 and TRBJ2-1, with 8 bases matching TRBD1. What was sequenced was peripheral blood. This clonotype originated in a woman aged 55-70 years with acute or convalescent COVID-19. The CDR3 DNA reads TGTGCCATCAGTAGAGAGGACAGGGTCGATGAGCAGTTCTTC. It translates to CAISREDRVDEQFF.